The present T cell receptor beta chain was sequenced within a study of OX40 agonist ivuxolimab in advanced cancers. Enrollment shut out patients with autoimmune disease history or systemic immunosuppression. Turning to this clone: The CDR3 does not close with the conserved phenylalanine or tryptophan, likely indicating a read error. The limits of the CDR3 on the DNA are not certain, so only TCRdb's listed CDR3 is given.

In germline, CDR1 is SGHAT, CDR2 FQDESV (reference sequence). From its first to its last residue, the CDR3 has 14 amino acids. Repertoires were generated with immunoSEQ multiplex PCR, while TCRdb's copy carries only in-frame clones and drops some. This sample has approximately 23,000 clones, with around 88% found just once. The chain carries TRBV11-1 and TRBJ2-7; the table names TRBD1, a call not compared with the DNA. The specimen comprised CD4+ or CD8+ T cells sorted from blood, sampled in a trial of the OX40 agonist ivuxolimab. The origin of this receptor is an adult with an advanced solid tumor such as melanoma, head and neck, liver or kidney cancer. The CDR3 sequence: CASSLGKDRGLLRL.